This record looks at one T cell receptor beta chain sequence and its context. The time point denotes: pretreatment peripheral blood. Sequencing was performed with immunoSEQ multiplex PCR; in TCRdb, only in-frame clones are kept and a portion is missing. Seen here are tens of thousands of clones, 65% to 85% observed once, and the top ten hold about a tenth. The sample comes from a study of PD-L1 blockade in urothelial cancer. The CDR3 runs to 14 residues. CDR1 SGHRS and CDR2 YFSETQ come from the germline V gene. Trimming shortened V by 0 bases and J by 6 bases, and 11 bases separated the two germline ends.

The specimen comprised PBMCs, sampled around atezolizumab (anti-PD-L1) treatment. This clonotype was sampled from a woman in her seventies with urothelial cancer. The rearrangement links TRBV5-1 to TRBJ2-3; unclear D gene. This chain's CDR3 is CASSLGQDSDTQYF. CDR3 nucleotide sequence: TGCGCCAGCAGCTTGGGGCAGGATTCTGATACGCAGTATTTT. Looking up the rest from reference TRBV5-1 and TRBJ2-3 gives the full variable domain: KAGVTQTPRYLIKTRGQQVTLSCSPISGHRSVSWYQQTPGQGLQFLFEYFSETQRNKGNFPGRFSGRQFSNSRSEMNVSTLELGDSALYLCASSLGQDSDTQYFGPGTRLTVL.